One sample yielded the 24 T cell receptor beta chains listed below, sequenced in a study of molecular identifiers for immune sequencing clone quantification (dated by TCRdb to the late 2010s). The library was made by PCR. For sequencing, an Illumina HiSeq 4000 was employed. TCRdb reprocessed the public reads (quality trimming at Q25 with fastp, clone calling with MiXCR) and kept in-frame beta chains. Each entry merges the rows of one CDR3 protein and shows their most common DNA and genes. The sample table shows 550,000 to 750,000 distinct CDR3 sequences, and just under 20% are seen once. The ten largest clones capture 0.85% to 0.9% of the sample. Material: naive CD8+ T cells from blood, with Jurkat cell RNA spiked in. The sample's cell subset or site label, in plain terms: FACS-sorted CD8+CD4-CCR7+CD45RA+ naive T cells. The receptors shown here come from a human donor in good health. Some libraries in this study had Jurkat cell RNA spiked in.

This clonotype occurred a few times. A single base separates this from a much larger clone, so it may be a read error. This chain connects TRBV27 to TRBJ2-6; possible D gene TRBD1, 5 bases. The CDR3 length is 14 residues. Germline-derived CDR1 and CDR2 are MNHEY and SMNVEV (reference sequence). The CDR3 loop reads CASSFYSGANILTF. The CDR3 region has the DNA TGTGCCAGCAGTTTTTACTCTGGGGCCAACATCCTGACTTTC.

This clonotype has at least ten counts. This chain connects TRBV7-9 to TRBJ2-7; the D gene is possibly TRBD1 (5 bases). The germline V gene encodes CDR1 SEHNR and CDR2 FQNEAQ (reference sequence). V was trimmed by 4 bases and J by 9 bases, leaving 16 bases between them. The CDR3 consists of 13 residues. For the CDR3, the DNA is TGTGCCAGCAGCTCCAGGACAACTTTGGTGCAGTACTTC. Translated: CASSSRTTLVQYF.

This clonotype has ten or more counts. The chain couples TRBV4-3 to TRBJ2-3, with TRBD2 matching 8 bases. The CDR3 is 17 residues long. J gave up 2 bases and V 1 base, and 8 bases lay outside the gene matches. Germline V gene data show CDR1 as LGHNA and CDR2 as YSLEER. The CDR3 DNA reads TGCGCCAGCAGCCAAGGGGCGCGGGAGGCCCCCACAGATACGCAGTATTTT. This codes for CASSQGAREAPTDTQYF.

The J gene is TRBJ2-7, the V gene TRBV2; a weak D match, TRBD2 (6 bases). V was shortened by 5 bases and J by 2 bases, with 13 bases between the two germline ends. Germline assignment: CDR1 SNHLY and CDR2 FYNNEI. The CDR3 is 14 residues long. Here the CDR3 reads CASSWDSGTYEQYF. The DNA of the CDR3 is TGTGCCAGCAGTTGGGATAGCGGAACCTACGAGCAGTACTTC.

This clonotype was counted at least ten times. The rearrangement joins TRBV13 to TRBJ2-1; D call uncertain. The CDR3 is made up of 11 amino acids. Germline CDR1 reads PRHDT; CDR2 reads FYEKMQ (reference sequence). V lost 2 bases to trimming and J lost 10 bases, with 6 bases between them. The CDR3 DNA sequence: TGTGCCAGCAGCTTAATGGGGGAGCAGTTCTTC. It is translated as CASSLMGEQFF.

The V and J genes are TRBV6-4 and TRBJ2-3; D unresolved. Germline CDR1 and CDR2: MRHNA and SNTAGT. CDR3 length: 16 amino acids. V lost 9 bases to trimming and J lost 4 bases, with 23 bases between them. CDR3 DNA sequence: TGTGCCAGTTCGAGCAAGCCCTCCCCGGGCCCAGATACGCAGTATTTT. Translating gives CASSSKPSPGPDTQYF.

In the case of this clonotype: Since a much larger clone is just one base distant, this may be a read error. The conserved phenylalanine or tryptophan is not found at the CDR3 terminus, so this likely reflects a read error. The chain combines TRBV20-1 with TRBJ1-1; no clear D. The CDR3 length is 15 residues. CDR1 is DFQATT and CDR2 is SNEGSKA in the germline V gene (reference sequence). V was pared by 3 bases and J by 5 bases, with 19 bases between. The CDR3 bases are TGCAGTGCTAGGGTGAAGGGTATTGGGAGTACTGAAGCTTTCTCT. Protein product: CSARVKGIGSTEAFS.

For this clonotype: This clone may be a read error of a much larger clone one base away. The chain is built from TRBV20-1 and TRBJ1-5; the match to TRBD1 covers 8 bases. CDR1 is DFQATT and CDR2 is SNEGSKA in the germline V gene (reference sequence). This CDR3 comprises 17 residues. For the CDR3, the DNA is TGCAGTGCTAGAGATACAGGGGGGCCCTATAGCAATCAGCCCCGGCATTTT. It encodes CSARDTGGPYSNQPRHF.

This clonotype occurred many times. CDR3 in amino acids: CASSSRPRDRAYGYTF. CDR3 coding DNA: TGTGCCAGCAGCTCTAGACCCCGGGACAGGGCTTATGGCTACACCTTC. The chain combines TRBV28 with TRBJ1-2, with 9 bases identical to TRBD1. Germline V gene sequence: CDR1 MDHEN, CDR2 SYDVKM. The CDR3 contains 16 residues. The ends lost 6 bases at V and 5 bases at J; junction bases unmatched: 13.

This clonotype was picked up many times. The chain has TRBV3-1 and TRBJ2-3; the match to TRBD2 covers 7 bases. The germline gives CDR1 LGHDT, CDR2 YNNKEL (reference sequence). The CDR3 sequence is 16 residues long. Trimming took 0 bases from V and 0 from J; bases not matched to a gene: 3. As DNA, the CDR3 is TGTGCCAGCAGCCAAGATAGCGGGTTTAGCACAGATACGCAGTATTTT. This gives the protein CASSQDSGFSTDTQYF.

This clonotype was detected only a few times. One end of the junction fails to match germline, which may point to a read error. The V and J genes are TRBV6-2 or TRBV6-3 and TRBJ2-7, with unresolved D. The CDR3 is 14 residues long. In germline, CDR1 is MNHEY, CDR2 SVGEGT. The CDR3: CASTVTHSSYKQYF. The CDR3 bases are TGTGCCAGCACTGTGACACATTCATCCTACAAGCAGTACTTC.

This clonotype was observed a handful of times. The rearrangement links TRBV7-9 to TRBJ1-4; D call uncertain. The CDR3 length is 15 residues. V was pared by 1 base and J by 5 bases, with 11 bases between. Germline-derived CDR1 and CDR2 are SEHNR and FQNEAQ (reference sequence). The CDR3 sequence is CASSLVDEENEKLFF. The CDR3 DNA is TGTGCCAGCAGCTTAGTGGACGAGGAAAATGAAAAACTGTTTTTT. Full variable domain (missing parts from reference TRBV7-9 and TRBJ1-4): DTGVSQNPRHKITKRGQNVTFRCDPISEHNRLYWYRQTLGQGPEFLTYFQNEAQLEKSRLLSDRFSAERPKGSFSTLEIQRTEQGDSAMYLCASSLVDEENEKLFFGSGTQLSVL.

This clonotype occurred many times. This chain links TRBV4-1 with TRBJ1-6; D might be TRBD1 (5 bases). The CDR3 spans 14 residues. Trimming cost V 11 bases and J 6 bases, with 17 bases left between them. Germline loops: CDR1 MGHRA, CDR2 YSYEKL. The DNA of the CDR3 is TGCGCCGGGGGAGGGGCACAACTTAATTCACCCCTCCACTTT. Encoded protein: CAGGGAQLNSPLHF.

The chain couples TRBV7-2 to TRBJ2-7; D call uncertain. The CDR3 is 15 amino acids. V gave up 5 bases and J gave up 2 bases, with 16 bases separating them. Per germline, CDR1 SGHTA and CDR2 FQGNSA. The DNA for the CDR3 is TGTGCCAGCAGCCCGCCCGACGGCGGTACCTACGAGCAGTACTTC. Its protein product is CASSPPDGGTYEQYF.

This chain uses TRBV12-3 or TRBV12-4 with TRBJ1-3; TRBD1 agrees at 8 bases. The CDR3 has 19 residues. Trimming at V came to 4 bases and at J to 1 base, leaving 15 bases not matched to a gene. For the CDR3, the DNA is TGTGCCAGCAGTTCCCCCATCGCCCGGACAGGGTATTCTGGAAACACCATATATTTT. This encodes CASSSPIARTGYSGNTIYF.

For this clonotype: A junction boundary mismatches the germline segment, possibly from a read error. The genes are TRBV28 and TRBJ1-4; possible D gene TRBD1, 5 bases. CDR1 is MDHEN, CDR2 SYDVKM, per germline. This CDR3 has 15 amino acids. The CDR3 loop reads CASSLQGLVGEKLSF. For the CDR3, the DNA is TGTGCCAGCAGCCTCCAGGGCCTGGTAGGGGAAAAACTGTCTTTT.

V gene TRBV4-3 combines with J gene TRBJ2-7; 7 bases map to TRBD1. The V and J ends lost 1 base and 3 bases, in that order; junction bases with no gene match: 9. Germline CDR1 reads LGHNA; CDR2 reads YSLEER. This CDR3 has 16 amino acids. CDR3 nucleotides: TGCGCCAGCAGCCAAGTAGCCTTGACAGGGCGCTACGAGCAGTACTTC. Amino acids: CASSQVALTGRYEQYF.

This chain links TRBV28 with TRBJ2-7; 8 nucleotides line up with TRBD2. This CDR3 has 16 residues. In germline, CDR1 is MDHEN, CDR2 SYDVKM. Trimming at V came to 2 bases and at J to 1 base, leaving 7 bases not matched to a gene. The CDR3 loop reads CASSLILAGISYEQYF. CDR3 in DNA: TGTGCCAGCAGTTTAATATTAGCGGGAATATCCTACGAGCAGTACTTC.

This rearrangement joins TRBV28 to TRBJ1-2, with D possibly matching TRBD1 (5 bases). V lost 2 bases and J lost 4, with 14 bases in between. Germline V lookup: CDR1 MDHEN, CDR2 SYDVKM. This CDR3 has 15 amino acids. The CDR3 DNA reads TGTGCCAGCAGTTTAGGGTCCAGGGCCTCCTATGGCTACACCTTC. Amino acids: CASSLGSRASYGYTF.

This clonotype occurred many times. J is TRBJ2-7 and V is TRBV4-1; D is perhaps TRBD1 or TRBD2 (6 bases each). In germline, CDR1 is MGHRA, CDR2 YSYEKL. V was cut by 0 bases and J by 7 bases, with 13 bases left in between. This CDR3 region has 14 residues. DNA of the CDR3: TGCGCCAGCAGCCAAGAATGGGGGGCGTATGAGCAGTACTTC. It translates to CASSQEWGAYEQYF.

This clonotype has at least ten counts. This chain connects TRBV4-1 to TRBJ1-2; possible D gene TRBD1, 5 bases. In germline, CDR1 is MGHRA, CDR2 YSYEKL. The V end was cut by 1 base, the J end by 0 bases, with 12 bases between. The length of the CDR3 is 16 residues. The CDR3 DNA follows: TGCGCCAGCAGCCAAGTTATGGGGCAAACTAACTATGGCTACACCTTC. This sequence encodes CASSQVMGQTNYGYTF.

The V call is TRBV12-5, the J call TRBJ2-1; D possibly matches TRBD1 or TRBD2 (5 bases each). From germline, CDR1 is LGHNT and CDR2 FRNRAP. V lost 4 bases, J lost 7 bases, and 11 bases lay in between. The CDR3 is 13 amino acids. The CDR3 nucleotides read TGTGCTAGTGGTTCGGGACGCCCGAATGAGCAGTTCTTC. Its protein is CASGSGRPNEQFF.

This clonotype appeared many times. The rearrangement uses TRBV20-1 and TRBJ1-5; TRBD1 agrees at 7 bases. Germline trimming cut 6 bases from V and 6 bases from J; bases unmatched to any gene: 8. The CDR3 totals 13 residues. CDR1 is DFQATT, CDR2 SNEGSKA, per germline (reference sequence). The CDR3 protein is CSALTGLAQPQHF. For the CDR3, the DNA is TGCAGTGCCTTGACAGGGCTGGCTCAGCCCCAGCATTTT.

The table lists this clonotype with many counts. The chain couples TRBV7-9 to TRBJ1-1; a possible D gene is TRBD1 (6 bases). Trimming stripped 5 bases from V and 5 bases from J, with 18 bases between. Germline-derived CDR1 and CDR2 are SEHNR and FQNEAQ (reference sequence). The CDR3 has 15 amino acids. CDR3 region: CASSAQGQIETEAFF. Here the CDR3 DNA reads TGTGCCAGCAGCGCCCAAGGACAGATTGAAACTGAAGCTTTCTTT. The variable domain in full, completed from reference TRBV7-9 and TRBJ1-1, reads DTGVSQNPRHKITKRGQNVTFRCDPISEHNRLYWYRQTLGQGPEFLTYFQNEAQLEKSRLLSDRFSAERPKGSFSTLEIQRTEQGDSAMYLCASSAQGQIETEAFFGQGTRLTVV.